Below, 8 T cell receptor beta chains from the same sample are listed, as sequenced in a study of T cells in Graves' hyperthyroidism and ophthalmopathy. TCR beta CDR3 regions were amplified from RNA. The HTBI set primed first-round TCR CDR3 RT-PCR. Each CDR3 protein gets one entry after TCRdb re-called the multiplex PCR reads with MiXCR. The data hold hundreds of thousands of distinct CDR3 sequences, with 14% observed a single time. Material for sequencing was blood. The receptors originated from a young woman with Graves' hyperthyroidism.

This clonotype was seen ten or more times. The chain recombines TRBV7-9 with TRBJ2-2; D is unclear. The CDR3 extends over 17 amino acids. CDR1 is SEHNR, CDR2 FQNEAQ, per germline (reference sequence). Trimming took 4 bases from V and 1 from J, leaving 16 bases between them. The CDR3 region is CASSSPPDRVNTGELFF. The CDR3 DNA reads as TGTGCCAGCAGCTCCCCGCCGGACCGAGTGAACACCGGGGAGCTGTTTTTT.

CDR3 nucleotides: TGTGCCAGCAGCTTGAGGGGACGGGGCTACACCTTC. This sequence encodes CASSLRGRGYTF. This chain links TRBV7-2 with TRBJ1-2; TRBD1 might be the D (5 bases). Germline lookup yields CDR1 SGHTA and CDR2 FQGNSA. V lost 3 bases, J lost 8 bases, and 10 bases lay in between. The CDR3 has 12 residues.

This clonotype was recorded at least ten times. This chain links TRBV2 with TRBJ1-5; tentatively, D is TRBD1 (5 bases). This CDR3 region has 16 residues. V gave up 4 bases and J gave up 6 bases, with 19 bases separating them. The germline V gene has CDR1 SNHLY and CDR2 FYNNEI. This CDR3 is CASSAGRRGHGQPQHF. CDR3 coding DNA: TGTGCCAGCAGTGCAGGGAGAAGGGGCCATGGTCAGCCCCAGCATTTT. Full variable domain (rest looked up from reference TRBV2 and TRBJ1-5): EPEVTQTPSHQVTQMGQEVILRCVPISNHLYFYWYRQILGQKVEFLVSFYNNEISEKSEIFDDQFSVERPDGSNFTLKIRSTKLEDSAMYFCASSAGRRGHGQPQHFGDGTRLSIL.

The CDR3 protein is CASNMGQGNYNEQFF. The CDR3 DNA follows: TGTGCCAGCAATATGGGACAGGGCAACTACAATGAGCAGTTCTTC. This chain uses TRBV9 with TRBJ2-1; 9 nucleotides match TRBD1. The V segment lost 6 bases and the J segment 3 bases; nucleotides outside the gene matches: 7. Germline CDR1 SGDLS, CDR2 YYNGEE. The CDR3 loop spans 15 amino acids.

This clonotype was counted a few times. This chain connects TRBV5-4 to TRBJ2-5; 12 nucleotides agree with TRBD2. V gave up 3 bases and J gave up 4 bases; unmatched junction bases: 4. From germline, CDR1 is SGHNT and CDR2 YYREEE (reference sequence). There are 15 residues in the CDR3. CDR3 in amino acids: CASSYGLAGSETQYF. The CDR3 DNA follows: TGTGCCAGCAGCTATGGACTAGCGGGGTCAGAGACCCAGTACTTC.

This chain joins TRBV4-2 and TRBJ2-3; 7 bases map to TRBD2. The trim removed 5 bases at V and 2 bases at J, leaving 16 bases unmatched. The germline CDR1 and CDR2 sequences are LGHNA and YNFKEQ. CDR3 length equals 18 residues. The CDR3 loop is CASSLRPPTSTPTDTQYF. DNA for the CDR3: TGTGCCAGCAGCTTACGTCCCCCGACTAGCACCCCCACAGATACGCAGTATTTT.

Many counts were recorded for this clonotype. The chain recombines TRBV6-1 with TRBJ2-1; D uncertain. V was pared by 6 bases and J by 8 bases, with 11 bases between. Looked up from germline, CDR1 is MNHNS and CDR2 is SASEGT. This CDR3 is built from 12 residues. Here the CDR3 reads CASRADGHEQFF. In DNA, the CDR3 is TGTGCCAGCAGGGCGGATGGGCATGAGCAGTTCTTC.

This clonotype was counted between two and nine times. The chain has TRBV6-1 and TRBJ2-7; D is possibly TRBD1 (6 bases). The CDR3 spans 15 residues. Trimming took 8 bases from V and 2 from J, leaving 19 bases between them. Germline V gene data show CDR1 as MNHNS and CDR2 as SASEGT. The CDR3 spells CASRMMDRPAYEQYF. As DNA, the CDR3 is TGTGCCAGCCGTATGATGGACAGACCAGCCTACGAGCAGTACTTC.